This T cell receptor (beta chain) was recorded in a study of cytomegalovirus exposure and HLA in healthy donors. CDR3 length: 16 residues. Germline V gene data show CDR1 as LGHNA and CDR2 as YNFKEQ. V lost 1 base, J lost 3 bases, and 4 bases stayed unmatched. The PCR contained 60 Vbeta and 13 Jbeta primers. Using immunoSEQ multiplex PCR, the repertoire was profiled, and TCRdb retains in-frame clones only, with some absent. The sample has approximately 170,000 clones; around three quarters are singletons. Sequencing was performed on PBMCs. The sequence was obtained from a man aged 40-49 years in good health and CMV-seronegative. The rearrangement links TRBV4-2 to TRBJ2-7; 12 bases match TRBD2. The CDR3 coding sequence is TGTGCCAGCAGCCAAGGACCACTAGCGGGAGGCTACGAGCAGTACTTC. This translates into CASSQGPLAGGYEQYF.